This passage covers 25 T cell receptor beta chains from one sample sequenced in a study of T cell changes during pregnancy in multiple sclerosis. Produced via immunoSEQ multiplex PCR; TCRdb's table is partial and in-frame only. The top ten clones hold about 0.92% of a sample with about 44,000 clones, about 95% of them seen once. The input for sequencing was peripheral blood, taken in the second trimester of pregnancy. Receptor source: a female donor with multiple sclerosis, enrolled in a pregnancy study.

The CDR3 nucleotides read TGCGCCAGCAGTCCCGTCCCAGGCTACGAGCAGTACTTC. This gives the protein CASSPVPGYEQYF. J is TRBJ2-7 and V is TRBV5-1, with D uncertain. Germline V CDR1 and CDR2: SGHRS, YFSETQ. V gave up 5 bases and J gave up 3 bases, with 12 bases separating them. The CDR3 sequence is 13 residues long. The full variable domain, in which reference TRBV5-1 and TRBJ2-7 provide the parts outside the CDR3, is KAGVTQTPRYLIKTRGQQVTLSCSPISGHRSVSWYQQTPGQGLQFLFEYFSETQRNKGNFPGRFSGRQFSNSRSEMNVSTLELGDSALYLCASSPVPGYEQYFGPGTRLTVT.

The J gene is TRBJ2-1, the V gene TRBV5-4, with 7 bases lining up with TRBD2. After removal of 4 bases from V and 4 bases from J, the junction contained 11 bases not matched to a gene. This CDR3 comprises 16 residues. Germline assignment: CDR1 SGHNT and CDR2 YYREEE (reference sequence). The DNA of the CDR3 is TGTGCCAGCAGCCCCCCGGGGGGTCCGACTTACAATGAGCAGTTCTTC. Its protein is CASSPPGGPTYNEQFF.

The chain is built from TRBV19 and TRBJ2-5; D perhaps matches TRBD2 (6 bases). This CDR3 has 18 residues. Looked up from germline, CDR1 is LNHDA and CDR2 is SQIVND (reference sequence). Trimming left V 4 bases short and J 2 bases short, with 23 bases between. For the CDR3, the DNA is TGTGCCAGTAGTACTGGGATATATCGGTTAGGGACTCAAGAGACCCAGTACTTC. This encodes CASSTGIYRLGTQETQYF.

J is TRBJ1-2 and V is TRBV27; 8 nucleotides align to TRBD1. Germline CDR1 is MNHEY and CDR2 is SMNVEV (reference sequence). This CDR3 has 12 amino acids. V gave up 8 bases and J gave up 6 bases; unmatched junction bases: 5. The CDR3 bases are TGTGCCAGCCTGGACAGGGTGAATGGCTACACCTTC. This gives the protein CASLDRVNGYTF.

This sequence joins TRBV11-3 and TRBJ2-7, with TRBD1 matching over 8 bases. J was trimmed by 7 bases and V by 6 bases; bases with no gene match: 5. CDR1 and CDR2 from the germline V gene are SGHNT and YENEEA. The CDR3 loop spans 12 amino acids. The CDR3 region has the DNA TGTGCCAGCAGTAAAGGACAGGGTGAGCAGTACTTC. Its translation: CASSKGQGEQYF.

This chain links TRBV27 with TRBJ1-5; D is uncertain. CDR3 size: 12 residues. The germline gives CDR1 MNHEY, CDR2 SMNVEV (reference sequence). Trimming took 7 bases from V and 2 from J, leaving 6 bases between them. The CDR3 reads CASKEGNQPQHF. CDR3 DNA: TGTGCCAGCAAGGAGGGCAATCAGCCCCAGCATTTT.

This chain connects TRBV20-1 to TRBJ2-7; D possibly corresponds to TRBD1 (6 bases). Germline CDR1 and CDR2: DFQATT and SNEGSKA (reference sequence). CDR3 size: 11 residues. CDR3 in amino acids: CSFRGTYEQYF. The CDR3 nucleotides read TGCAGCTTTAGGGGGACCTACGAGCAGTACTTC.

The J gene is TRBJ2-7, the V gene TRBV11-2, with D possibly TRBD1 on 6 matching bases. Trimming stripped 6 bases from V and 0 bases from J, with 15 bases between. Germline CDR1 reads SGHAT; CDR2 reads FQNNGV. CDR3 length equals 15 residues. CDR3 coding DNA: TGTGCCAGCAGTCTAAAAGGACAGAGCTCCTACGAGCAGTACTTC. Protein: CASSLKGQSSYEQYF. The full variable domain, completed using reference TRBV11-2 and TRBJ2-7, is EAGVAQSPRYKIIEKRQSVAFWCNPISGHATLYWYQQILGQGPKLLIQFQNNGVVDDSQLPKDRFSAERLKGVDSTLKIQPAKLEDSAVYLCASSLKGQSSYEQYFGPGTRLTVT.

The sample holds one count of this clone. Here the CDR3 reads CASSPGGKMNTEAFF. The CDR3, as DNA: TGTGCCAGTAGTCCGGGAGGGAAGATGAACACTGAAGCTTTCTTT. This chain joins TRBV19 and TRBJ1-1; no clear D gene. The CDR3 runs to 15 residues. CDR1 and CDR2 (germline): LNHDA, SQIVND (reference sequence). With 5 bases removed from V and 0 bases from J, the gap between germline ends came to 13 bases.

The V and J genes are TRBV5-1 and TRBJ1-4; 12 bases are a match to TRBD1. CDR1 and CDR2 (germline): SGHRS, YFSETQ. This CDR3 is built from 17 residues. The ends lost 4 bases at V and 4 bases at J; junction bases unmatched: 8. CDR3: CASSQGTGGWGNEKLFF. The CDR3 bases are TGCGCCAGCAGCCAGGGGACAGGGGGCTGGGGTAATGAAAAACTGTTTTTT.

The chain is built from TRBV6-6 and TRBJ2-1; 9 nucleotides align to TRBD2. Unmatched junction bases numbered 10, after V lost 4 bases and J lost 9 bases. CDR3 size: 15 residues. Germline CDR1 and CDR2: MNHNY and SVGAGI (reference sequence). CDR3 protein: CASSSPGLAYGEQFF. The CDR3 DNA follows: TGTGCCAGCAGTTCTCCGGGACTAGCTTACGGTGAGCAGTTCTTC.

The chain links TRBV11-2 to TRBJ2-3; 11 bases fit TRBD2. Unmatched junction bases numbered 5, after V lost 1 base and J lost 5 bases. CDR3 length: 16 amino acids. CDR1 is SGHAT, CDR2 FQNNGV, per germline. The CDR3 bases are TGTGCCAGCAGCTTAGGTCTAGCGGGGGGTGTAGATACGCAGTATTTT. This encodes CASSLGLAGGVDTQYF.

As DNA, the CDR3 is TGTGCCACCAGCAGAGATTATGGGGCGGAAGCCTACGAGCAGTACTTC. Encoded protein: CATSRDYGAEAYEQYF. This chain links TRBV15 with TRBJ2-7, with D possibly TRBD1 on 5 matching bases. Trimming removed 0 bases at V and 2 bases at J, with 14 bases between. This CDR3 is built from 16 residues. Germline CDR1 reads LNHNV; CDR2 reads YYDKDF (reference sequence).

The chain carries TRBV6-5 and TRBJ1-1; D gene ambiguous. The V gene lost 0 bases and the J gene lost 11 bases, with 7 bases spanning the gap. CDR1 is MNHEY and CDR2 is SVGAGI in the germline V gene. This CDR3 has 11 amino acids. The CDR3 region is CASSYSQVAFF. The CDR3 DNA sequence: TGTGCCAGCAGTTACTCGCAGGTGGCTTTCTTT.

CDR3 sequence reads: CASRQLRVAGNEQFF. CDR3 bases: TGTGCCAGCAGGCAGTTAAGGGTTGCAGGGAATGAGCAGTTCTTC. The chain uses TRBV27 and TRBJ2-1, with TRBD1 as a possible D gene (5 bases). V was cut by 6 bases and J by 7 bases, with 19 bases left in between. CDR1 and CDR2 from the germline V gene are MNHEY and SMNVEV (reference sequence). The CDR3 length is 15 residues.

The chain has TRBV11-2 and TRBJ2-1, with TRBD2 matching 10 bases. Losses at the gene ends were 3 bases for V and 7 bases for J; bases not matched to a gene: 15. The CDR3 has 18 amino acids. From germline, CDR1 is SGHAT and CDR2 FQNNGV. The CDR3 DNA sequence: TGTGCCAGCAGCTTCGGGCTAGCGGGAGCAGCAGTTTTTAATGAGCAGTTCTTC. Translated: CASSFGLAGAAVFNEQFF. The full variable domain, its missing parts supplied by reference TRBV11-2 and TRBJ2-1, is EAGVAQSPRYKIIEKRQSVAFWCNPISGHATLYWYQQILGQGPKLLIQFQNNGVVDDSQLPKDRFSAERLKGVDSTLKIQPAKLEDSAVYLCASSFGLAGAAVFNEQFFGPGTRLTVL.

V usage is TRBV2 and J usage is TRBJ2-7; D may be TRBD1 (5 bases). CDR3 size: 11 residues. V lost 6 bases to trimming and J lost 3 bases, with 6 bases between them. CDR1 is SNHLY and CDR2 is FYNNEI in the germline V gene. The CDR3: CASRQGYEQYF. The CDR3 bases are TGTGCCAGCAGGCAGGGCTACGAGCAGTACTTC.

The rearrangement links TRBV7-6 to TRBJ2-1; the match to TRBD2 covers 11 bases. The germline gives CDR1 SGHVS, CDR2 FNYEAQ. The CDR3 loop spans 16 amino acids. Trimming cost V 4 bases and J 2 bases; bases outside gene matches: 4. CDR3 nucleotides: TGTGCCAGCAGCTCTACGACTAGCGGGACCTACAATGAGCAGTTCTTC. Translating it yields CASSSTTSGTYNEQFF.

This rearrangement joins TRBV6-1 to TRBJ1-2, with 7 bases identical to TRBD1. The germline gives CDR1 MNHNS, CDR2 SASEGT. This CDR3 is built from 12 residues. The V segment lost 7 bases and the J segment 4 bases; nucleotides outside the gene matches: 3. CDR3 amino acids: CASTDRVYGYTF. CDR3 nucleotide sequence: TGTGCCAGCACCGACAGGGTCTATGGCTACACCTTC.

The CDR3 DNA reads as TGTGCCAGCAGCTTAGTAGCGACTAGCACAGATACGCAGTATTTT. Amino acids: CASSLVATSTDTQYF. This chain uses TRBV7-9 with TRBJ2-3; tentatively, D is TRBD2 (5 bases). The CDR3 runs to 15 residues. CDR1 SEHNR and CDR2 FQNEAQ come from the germline V gene (reference sequence). V gave up 1 base and J gave up 0 bases, with 8 bases separating them. Using reference TRBV7-9 and TRBJ2-3 for the parts outside the CDR3, the full variable domain is DTGVSQNPRHKITKRGQNVTFRCDPISEHNRLYWYRQTLGQGPEFLTYFQNEAQLEKSRLLSDRFSAERPKGSFSTLEIQRTEQGDSAMYLCASSLVATSTDTQYFGPGTRLTVL.

The chain recombines TRBV10-3 with TRBJ2-5, with 7 bases aligning to TRBD1. Trimming cost V 6 bases and J 0 bases; bases outside gene matches: 7. Looked up from germline, CDR1 is ENHRY and CDR2 is SYGVKD. CDR3 size: 15 residues. CDR3 amino acids: CAISFSTGNQETQYF. The CDR3 nucleotides read TGTGCCATCAGCTTCTCGACAGGGAACCAAGAGACCCAGTACTTC.

This clone was seen only a few times. This chain links TRBV27 with TRBJ2-2; D gene uncertain. The V end lost 4 bases, the J end lost 5 bases, and 8 bases lay between the germline ends. The CDR3 runs to 13 residues. Germline V gene sequence: CDR1 MNHEY, CDR2 SMNVEV (reference sequence). The CDR3 DNA is TGTGCCAGCAGTTCTCCCTTTACCGGGGAGCTGTTTTTT. It yields the protein CASSSPFTGELFF.

The chain uses TRBV10-3 and TRBJ1-1; D gene uncertain. Trimming removed 0 bases from V and 1 base from J, with 3 bases in between. Germline V gives CDR1 ENHRY, CDR2 SYGVKD. The CDR3 runs to 13 residues. The CDR3 DNA sequence: TGTGCCATCAGTGAGTCCGGGAACACTGAAGCTTTCTTT. Translating gives CAISESGNTEAFF.

The genes are TRBV7-7 and TRBJ2-6; D might be TRBD2 (5 bases). The germline gives CDR1 SSHAT, CDR2 FNYEAQ (reference sequence). The CDR3 is 15 residues long. V gave up 6 bases and J gave up 0 bases, with 9 bases separating them. CDR3 sequence reads: CASSSDFSGANVLTF. CDR3 sequence (DNA): TGTGCCAGCAGTTCGGACTTCTCTGGGGCCAACGTCCTGACTTTC. Looking up the rest from reference TRBV7-7 and TRBJ2-6 gives the full variable domain: GAGVSQSPRYKVTKRGQDVTLRCDPISSHATLYWYQQALGQGPEFLTYFNYEAQPDKSGLPSDRFSAERPEGSISTLTIQRTEQRDSAMYRCASSSDFSGANVLTFGAGSRLTVL.

This chain connects TRBV14 to TRBJ2-1, with a possible D match to TRBD1 (5 bases). This CDR3 has 14 amino acids. Trimming left V 4 bases short and J 1 base short, with 8 bases between. Germline-derived CDR1 and CDR2 are SGHDN and FVKESK. In nucleotides, the CDR3 is TGTGCCAGCAGCCCAGGGTCGTCCTACAATGAGCAGTTCTTC. It yields the protein CASSPGSSYNEQFF.